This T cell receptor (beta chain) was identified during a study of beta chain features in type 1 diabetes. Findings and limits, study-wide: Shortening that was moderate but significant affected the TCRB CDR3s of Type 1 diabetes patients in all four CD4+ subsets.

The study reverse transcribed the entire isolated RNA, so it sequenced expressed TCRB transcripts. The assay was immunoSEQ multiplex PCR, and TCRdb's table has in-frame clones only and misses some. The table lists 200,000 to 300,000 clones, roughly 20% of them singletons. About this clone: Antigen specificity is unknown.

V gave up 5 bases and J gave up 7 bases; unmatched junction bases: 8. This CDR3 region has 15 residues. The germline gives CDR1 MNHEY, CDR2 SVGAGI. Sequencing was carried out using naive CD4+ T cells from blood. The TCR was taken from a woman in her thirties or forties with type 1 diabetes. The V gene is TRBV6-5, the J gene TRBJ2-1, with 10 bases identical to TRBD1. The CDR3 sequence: CASSRPGQGLNEQFF. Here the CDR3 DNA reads TGTGCCAGCAGTCGCCCGGGACAGGGGCTTAATGAGCAGTTCTTC.